This TCR beta chain emerged from a study of blood T cell repertoires in COVID-19. Across the whole study: Collection of acute and convalescent COVID-19 samples took place in the United States, Italy and Spain. PBMCs, B-cell-depleted T cells, or T cells were the source of the cDNA or gDNA that made up the material.

Authors' analysis steps: Reference gene primer amplification gave nucleated cell count estimates. Sequenced by immunoSEQ multiplex PCR; TCRdb stores in-frame clones only, minus some. That table supplies the V and J calls and clone size; D and trimming were determined from the DNA. The sample carries 300,000 to 450,000 clones, roughly 86% recorded once. The CDR3 contains 15 residues. J gave up 5 bases and V 2 bases, and 6 bases lay outside the gene matches. Germline CDR1 reads MNHEY; CDR2 reads SVGAGI. This rearrangement joins TRBV6-5 to TRBJ2-5; 9 nucleotides line up with TRBD1. The source material was peripheral blood. The sequence derives from a human donor with acute or convalescent COVID-19. The donor label of this sample is uncertain. Written as DNA, the CDR3 is TGTGCCAGCAGTTACGAGACAGGGGGGCAGGAGACCCAGTACTTC. Residues: CASSYETGGQETQYF.